This T cell receptor (beta chain) was sequenced during a study of Ad26.COV2.S vaccination and SARS-CoV-2 variants. This CDR3 has 13 residues. Germline assignment: CDR1 SGHTA and CDR2 FQGTGA. Trimming removed 5 bases at V and 0 bases at J, with 7 bases between. Profiling relied on immunoSEQ multiplex PCR, and the TCRdb table lists in-frame clones only, not all of them. The sample consists of about 180,000 clones, around 90% of them appearing once. The sequence came from a human donor who had recovered from COVID-19. The sample in question was peripheral blood, obtained after recovery from COVID-19. The chain combines TRBV7-3 with TRBJ1-1; unclear D gene. Here the CDR3 reads CASSVGMNTEAFF. Here the CDR3 DNA reads TGTGCCAGCAGCGTTGGGATGAACACTGAAGCTTTCTTT. The full variable domain, rest sourced from reference TRBV7-3 and TRBJ1-1, is GAGVSQTPSNKVTEKGKYVELRCDPISGHTALYWYRQSLGQGPEFLIYFQGTGAADDSGLPNDRFFAVRPEGSVSTLKIQRTERGDSAVYLCASSVGMNTEAFFGQGTRLTVV.